Listed here is a single TCR beta chain. From germline, CDR1 is SEHNR and CDR2 FQNEAQ (reference sequence). The V gene end was trimmed by 2 bases and the J gene end by 7 bases; junction bases not matched to a gene: 2. The CDR3 has 13 amino acids. This table comes from immunoSEQ multiplex PCR, and its TCRdb copy is limited to in-frame clones, with some not included. The repertoire holds about 100,000 clones, 94% seen once, with 1% to 1.5% in the top ten. The data are from a study of siplizumab effects on memory and regulatory T cells. The V gene is TRBV7-9, the J gene TRBJ1-1, with TRBD1 matching over 9 bases. This sequence originates from a human donor in good health. Specimen: non-Treg CD4+ T cells sorted from blood. CDR3 bases: TGTGCCAGCAGCTTAATGACAGGGGGTGAAGCTTTCTTT. Protein product: CASSLMTGGEAFF.